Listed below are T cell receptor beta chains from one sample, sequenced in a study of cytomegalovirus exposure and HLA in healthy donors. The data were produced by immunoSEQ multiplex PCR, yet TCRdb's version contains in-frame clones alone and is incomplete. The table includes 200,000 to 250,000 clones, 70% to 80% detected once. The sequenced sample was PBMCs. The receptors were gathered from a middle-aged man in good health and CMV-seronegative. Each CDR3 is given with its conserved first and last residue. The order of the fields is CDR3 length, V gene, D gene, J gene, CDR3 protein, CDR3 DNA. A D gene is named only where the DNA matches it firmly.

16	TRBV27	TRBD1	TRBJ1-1	CASSSFSGGLNTEAFF	TGTGCCAGCAGTTCTTTCTCAGGGGGGCTGAACACTGAAGCTTTCTTT
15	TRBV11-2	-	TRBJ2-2	CASSQRQVNTGELFF	TGTGCCAGCAGCCAGAGACAGGTGAACACCGGGGAGCTGTTTTTT
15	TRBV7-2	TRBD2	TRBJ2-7	CASSWGLAGGYEQYF	TGTGCCAGCAGCTGGGGACTAGCGGGGGGTTACGAGCAGTACTTC
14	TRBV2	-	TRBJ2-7	CASRGPSAGYEQYF	TGTGCCAGCAGGGGGCCTAGCGCAGGCTACGAGCAGTACTTT
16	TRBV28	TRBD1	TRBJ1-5	CASSLTGTGGGQPQHF	TGTGCCAGCAGTCTCACCGGGACAGGGGGCGGTCAGCCCCAGCATTTT
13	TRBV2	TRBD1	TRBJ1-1	CASSSRGQGKAFF	TGTGCCAGCAGTAGTAGGGGGCAAGGGAAAGCTTTCTTT
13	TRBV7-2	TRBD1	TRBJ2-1	CASSQGQGGEQFF	TGTGCCAGCAGCCAGGGACAGGGGGGCGAGCAGTTCTTC
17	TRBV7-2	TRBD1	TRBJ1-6	CASSLARGQAYNSPLHF	TGTGCCAGCAGCTTAGCTCGGGGACAGGCGTATAATTCACCCCTCCACTTT
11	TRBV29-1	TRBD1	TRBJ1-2	CSVAGTVGYTF	TGCAGCGTTGCCGGGACAGTTGGCTACACCTTC
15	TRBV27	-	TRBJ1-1	CASSLSPLQGGEAFF	TGTGCCAGCAGTTTATCGCCCCTTCAGGGAGGTGAAGCTTTCTTT
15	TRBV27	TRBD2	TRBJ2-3	CASSLSTGGADTQYF	TGTGCCAGCAGTTTATCAACCGGGGGGGCAGATACGCAGTATTTT
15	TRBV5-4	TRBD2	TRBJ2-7	CASSFPGGRVNEQYF	TGTGCCAGCAGCTTTCCGGGCGGGAGGGTAAACGAGCAGTACTTC
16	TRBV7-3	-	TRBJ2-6	CASSLTGGTGANVLTF	TGTGCCAGCAGCTTAACTGGGGGGACTGGGGCCAACGTCCTGACTTTC